This T cell receptor beta chain was captured in a study of cytomegalovirus exposure and HLA in healthy donors. Study context: Earlier, some 180 million T cells were analyzed, and fewer than 120 million unique TCR beta sequences were found among them.

All donors participated as healthy donors of bone marrow. It was with 60 Vbeta and 13 Jbeta primers that the PCR ran. The method was immunoSEQ multiplex PCR; TCRdb's version includes in-frame clones alone and lacks a portion of them. The sample has fewer than 90,000 clones; about 74% are singletons. This sequence originates from a man aged 30 to 39 in good health and CMV-seronegative. Sample: PBMCs.

CDR3 protein: CASSLSGSTEAFF. CDR3 DNA sequence: TGTGCCAGCAGCTTATCAGGGTCTACTGAAGCTTTCTTT. This chain connects TRBV7-2 to TRBJ1-1; a possible D gene is TRBD1 (5 bases). CDR3 length: 13 amino acids. CDR1 is SGHTA, CDR2 FQGNSA, per germline. Trimming left V 2 bases short and J 5 bases short, with 9 bases between.